One T cell receptor beta chain is described in this entry. Its recognized antigen is unknown. No much larger clonotype is one base removed from it; base qualities were not supplied. TCR beta repertoires were profiled from peripheral blood of roughly twelve young patients with multiple sclerosis to demonstrate the VDJtools post-analysis software. Multiple sclerosis patients were children and adolescents aged 6 to 15 years. This sample was taken from a study of post-analysis software for immune sequencing data (dated by TCRdb to 2015 to 2017). In terms of the full investigation: Disease courses on record covered relapsing-remitting, secondary progressive and progressive-relapsing multiple sclerosis, though some patients had no subtype annotation. Patient repertoires were compared against about a dozen previously published healthy control repertoires from donors aged roughly 6 to 26 years. A subset of samples was prepared in parallel using single-end sample barcoding, then pooled and co-amplified after Illumina adapter ligation.

Taken from the germline V gene, the CDR1 and CDR2 loops are SGHRS and YFSETQ. The CDR3 covers 16 residues, taking in both the cysteine and the phenylalanine. Only CDR3 DNA is held: 48 bases, read in frame from base 1. V and J are truncated by 4 bases and 7 bases respectively, leaving an intervening sequence of 20 bases. Preparation of the library involved PCR. Sequencer: Illumina HiSeq 2500. To reduce PCR and sequencing biases, unique molecular identifiers were built into the TCR beta cDNA libraries. Every 1 to 10 million input T cells yielded roughly 500,000 cDNA molecules, meaning each molecule approximated one T cell. The same protocol used for the earlier healthy control dataset was applied to prepare and sequence the patient libraries. Within a given batch, samples were prepared together, multiplexed and sequenced on the same HiSeq lane. Turning to the authors' computational methods: MIGEC was used to process the raw barcoded reads, and molecular identifier groups with only a single read were discarded before consensus assembly and CDR3 extraction. VDJtools was used for post-analysis of the clonotype tables, with diversity normalized by down-sampling every dataset to the smallest sample size. Repertoire overlap clustering matched CDR3 amino acid but not nucleotide sequences to correct batch-related cross-sample contamination. TCRdb's own reprocessing of the public reads used fastp at Q25 and MiXCR and kept productive beta chains. Rows with one shared CDR3 protein collapse into an entry with the most common genes and DNA. Clone size and V and J calls follow TCRdb, not the original study. For this sample the table gives about 560,000 distinct CDR3 sequences, of which roughly 47% were detected only once. Roughly 1.7% of the sample lies in the top ten.

Here is what the overall study found, with its caveats: Significantly higher frequencies in patients than in controls were found for roughly 5 TRBV segments, including TRBV5-6, TRBV5-1 and TRBV20-1. Multiple sclerosis patients had significantly lower normalized Chao1 diversity than controls, a result that suggests substantial peripheral T-cell clonal expansion. Direct clustering with F measure showed strong co-clustering of samples prepared in the same batch, prompting a batch-effect correction. The multiple sclerosis patient group was slightly younger than the control group.

Recombination joined TRBV5-1 with TRBJ2-2, with TRBD1 as a weak D call on 5 bases. This TCR was sampled from a girl aged 5 to 17 with multiple sclerosis. Sequencing used blood. The CDR3 region has the sequence CASSPPESGKGGELFF. The nucleotide sequence reads as follows: TGCGCCAGCAGCCCACCTGAATCAGGGAAGGGCGGGGAGCTGTTTTTT. Reference TRBV5-1 and TRBJ2-2 proteins supply the regions before and after the CDR3; the full variable domain is: KAGVTQTPRYLIKTRGQQVTLSCSPISGHRSVSWYQQTPGQGLQFLFEYFSETQRNKGNFPGRFSGRQFSNSRSEMNVSTLELGDSALYLCASSPPESGKGGELFFGEGSRLTVL.